These 30 T cell receptor beta chains share one sample of origin, sequenced in a study of CD8 T cells in Susac syndrome. Reverse transcription of roughly 0.45 to 1 ug RNA was carried out with random hexamers. TCRdb itself ran the immunoSEQ multiplex PCR reads through MiXCR, one entry per CDR3 protein. The repertoire holds about 300,000 distinct CDR3 sequences, with around nine tenths as singletons. Sequenced input: CD8+ T cells from PBMCs. The receptors here all came from a human donor with multiple sclerosis.

The chain joins TRBV6-2 or TRBV6-3 to TRBJ2-1, with D unclear. V was pared by 0 bases and J by 8 bases, with 14 bases between. This CDR3 has 15 amino acids. Looked up from germline, CDR1 is MNHEY and CDR2 is SVGEGT. CDR3 in amino acids: CASSYSRIGLDEQFF. In DNA form, the CDR3 reads TGTGCCAGCAGTTACTCGAGAATCGGGTTGGATGAGCAGTTCTTC.

CDR3: CASSPSIQATNTGELFF. For the CDR3, the DNA is TGTGCCAGCTCACCCTCCATCCAGGCCACGAACACCGGGGAGCTGTTTTTT. The chain carries TRBV18 and TRBJ2-2; D gene uncertain. Trimming left V 3 bases short and J 0 bases short, with 14 bases between. Germline V lookup: CDR1 KGHSH, CDR2 LQKENI. The CDR3 has 17 residues.

This chain uses TRBV18 with TRBJ2-5; 7 positions agree with TRBD1. Germline V CDR1 and CDR2: KGHSH, LQKENI. The V and J ends lost 6 bases and 4 bases, in that order; junction bases with no gene match: 5. The CDR3 sequence is 13 residues long. This CDR3 reads CASSRQGGETQYF. The CDR3 DNA sequence: TGTGCCAGCTCCCGACAGGGTGGAGAGACCCAGTACTTC.

The CDR3 region is CASSTGLAGAELFF. CDR3 nucleotides: TGTGCCAGTAGTACGGGACTAGCGGGAGCCGAGCTGTTTTTT. The chain is built from TRBV19 and TRBJ2-2; 14 nucleotides align to TRBD2. The CDR3 runs to 14 residues. Per the germline V gene, CDR1 is LNHDA and CDR2 is SQIVND (reference sequence). Trimming removed 4 bases from V and 11 bases from J; junction bases left unmatched: 3. Together with reference TRBV19 and TRBJ2-2, the CDR3 gives the full variable domain: DGGITQSPKYLFRKEGQNVTLSCEQNLNHDAMYWYRQDPGQGLRLIYYSQIVNDFQKGDIAEGYSVSREKKESFPLTVTSAQKNPTAFYLCASSTGLAGAELFFGEGSRLTVL.

V and J are TRBV19 and TRBJ1-2; D is ambiguous. The germline CDR1 and CDR2 sequences are LNHDA and SQIVND (reference sequence). The CDR3 has 14 amino acids. The V end was cut by 5 bases, the J end by 2 bases, with 12 bases between. CDR3 nucleotides: TGTGCCAGTAGTGCCCTGACATCGAACTATGGCTACACCTTC. Translating it yields CASSALTSNYGYTF.

The rearrangement links TRBV4-3 to TRBJ2-3, with D possibly TRBD2 on 5 matching bases. Germline CDR1 reads LGHNA; CDR2 reads YSLEER. The CDR3 runs to 15 residues. V was pared by 0 bases and J by 5 bases, with 12 bases between. This chain's CDR3 is CASSQDAGEGDTQYF. As DNA, the CDR3 is TGCGCCAGCAGCCAAGACGCCGGAGAGGGAGATACGCAGTATTTT.

This clonotype was counted once. This rearrangement joins TRBV6-5 to TRBJ1-3, with D possibly TRBD1 on 6 matching bases. The CDR3 is made up of 15 amino acids. Germline V gives CDR1 MNHEY, CDR2 SVGAGI. Trimming took 0 bases from V and 4 from J, leaving 10 bases between them. The CDR3 reads CASSYSPGGGNTIYF. The DNA of the CDR3 is TGTGCCAGCAGTTACTCGCCCGGGGGCGGAAACACCATATATTTT.

The V gene is TRBV7-2, the J gene TRBJ2-1; D remains ambiguous. CDR3 length equals 14 residues. V lost 3 bases and J 6 bases, leaving 12 bases between the germline ends. Germline CDR1 and CDR2: SGHTA and FQGNSA. The CDR3 sequence is CASSFALTPNEQFF. As DNA, the CDR3 is TGTGCCAGCAGCTTCGCCTTGACCCCCAATGAGCAGTTCTTC.

The chain recombines TRBV20-1 with TRBJ1-2; TRBD1 aligns across 7 bases. Germline CDR1 is DFQATT and CDR2 is SNEGSKA (reference sequence). This CDR3 region has 14 residues. The ends lost 4 bases at V and 4 bases at J; junction bases unmatched: 9. The CDR3 reads CSAKPAGQVYGYTF. DNA of the CDR3: TGCAGTGCTAAACCCGCCGGACAGGTCTATGGCTACACCTTC.

The chain couples TRBV27 to TRBJ1-1; the D is unclear. Germline V gene sequence: CDR1 MNHEY, CDR2 SMNVEV (reference sequence). Trimming took off 3 bases at V and 0 bases at J, with 11 bases between the two ends. The CDR3 consists of 15 residues. The DNA of the CDR3 is TGTGCCAGCAGTTTGGACGGAAGCCTGAACACTGAAGCTTTCTTT. Its protein product is CASSLDGSLNTEAFF.

This clonotype was observed once. V usage is TRBV5-6 and J usage is TRBJ2-4; TRBD2 agrees at 7 bases. There are 12 residues in the CDR3. The V gene end was trimmed by 2 bases and the J gene end by 8 bases; junction bases not matched to a gene: 1. Germline CDR1 SGHDT, CDR2 YYEEEE. CDR3 sequence (DNA): TGTGCCAGCAGCTTAGGGAGGGACATTCAGTACTTC. Protein sequence: CASSLGRDIQYF.

This sequence joins TRBV9 and TRBJ2-7; no reliable D call. V was clipped by 3 bases and J by 3 bases, with 10 bases between them. The CDR3 length is 13 residues. The germline CDR1 and CDR2 sequences are SGDLS and YYNGEE. The CDR3 sequence: CASSARSNYEQYF. In DNA form, the CDR3 reads TGTGCCAGCAGCGCCCGATCGAACTACGAGCAGTACTTC. The full variable domain, in which reference TRBV9 and TRBJ2-7 provide the parts outside the CDR3, is DSGVTQTPKHLITATGQRVTLRCSPRSGDLSVYWYQQSLDQGLQFLIQYYNGEERAKGNILERFSAQQFPDLHSELNLSSLELGDSALYFCASSARSNYEQYFGPGTRLTVT.

CDR3 in amino acids: CSASTGSNSPLHF. CDR3 sequence (DNA): TGCAGCGCCTCGACAGGGAGTAATTCACCCCTCCACTTT. The chain is built from TRBV29-1 and TRBJ1-6, with 7 bases lining up with TRBD1. The J segment lost 6 bases and the V segment lost 7 bases, leaving 6 bases of the junction unmatched. Per germline, CDR1 SQVTM and CDR2 ANQGSEA. There are 13 residues in the CDR3.

The chain couples TRBV7-6 to TRBJ2-1, with D possibly TRBD2 on 6 matching bases. Per the germline V gene, CDR1 is SGHVS and CDR2 is FNYEAQ. Deletions cut 2 bases from V and 7 bases from J, with 12 bases between. The CDR3 is 14 amino acids. Here the CDR3 reads CASSLRVGGNEQFF. CDR3 nucleotide sequence: TGTGCCAGCAGCTTACGGGTAGGAGGGAATGAGCAGTTCTTC.

This clonotype was recorded a few times. This chain links TRBV3-1 with TRBJ2-1, with 7 bases fitting TRBD1. With 5 bases clipped from V and 9 bases from J, the junction kept 7 bases outside the gene matches. The CDR3 has 13 residues. CDR1 and CDR2 from the germline V gene are LGHDT and YNNKEL (reference sequence). CDR3 amino acids: CASSVIRQGEQFF. The DNA of the CDR3 is TGTGCCAGCAGCGTTATACGACAGGGTGAGCAGTTCTTC.

V gene TRBV2 combines with J gene TRBJ2-1; no firm D call. CDR3 length equals 12 residues. Germline loops: CDR1 SNHLY, CDR2 FYNNEI. The V end was cut by 7 bases, the J end by 2 bases, with 6 bases between. CDR3 nucleotide sequence: TGTGCCAGCACTTTAGCCTACAATGAGCAGTTCTTC. It is translated as CASTLAYNEQFF. The whole variable domain, filled in from reference TRBV2 and TRBJ2-1, reads EPEVTQTPSHQVTQMGQEVILRCVPISNHLYFYWYRQILGQKVEFLVSFYNNEISEKSEIFDDQFSVERPDGSNFTLKIRSTKLEDSAMYFCASTLAYNEQFFGPGTRLTVL.

The DNA for the CDR3 is TGCGCCAGCAGCCAACGGCGGGGGCTCACCTACGAGCAGTACTTC. It codes for CASSQRRGLTYEQYF. The chain is built from TRBV4-3 and TRBJ2-7, with D tentatively TRBD2 (7 bases). The germline V and J ends were trimmed by 2 bases and 2 bases, with 13 bases remaining between them. This CDR3 is 15 amino acids long. Germline V gives CDR1 LGHNA, CDR2 YSLEER.

The V gene is TRBV10-3, the J gene TRBJ2-5; 7 bases align to TRBD1. The CDR3 is 14 amino acids. CDR1 is ENHRY and CDR2 is SYGVKD in the germline V gene. J was trimmed by 5 bases and V by 10 bases; bases with no gene match: 13. CDR3 protein: CATEGTDDSETQYF. CDR3 in DNA: TGTGCCACGGAAGGGACAGACGATTCCGAGACCCAGTACTTC.

This clonotype was counted a few times. The chain couples TRBV7-6 to TRBJ2-2, with 11 bases aligning to TRBD1. Germline V gene lookup returns CDR1 SGHVS and CDR2 FNYEAQ. There are 14 residues in the CDR3. Germline trimming cut 5 bases from V and 7 bases from J; bases unmatched to any gene: 3. CDR3 sequence: CASSGQGASGELFF. CDR3 nucleotide sequence: TGTGCCAGCAGCGGACAGGGGGCGAGCGGGGAGCTGTTTTTT.

Only one count was recorded for this clonotype. CDR3 nucleotide sequence: TGTGCTAGTGAAACGGGACAGCCCAGCTCCTACGAGCAGTACTTC. It is translated as CASETGQPSSYEQYF. V gene TRBV12-5 combines with J gene TRBJ2-7; TRBD1 matches 7 bases. CDR1 is LGHNT, CDR2 FRNRAP, per germline. The CDR3 consists of 15 residues. V lost 7 bases and J lost 0; bases outside the gene matches: 9.

The chain employs TRBV6-1 and TRBJ2-5, with D perhaps given as TRBD1 or TRBD2 (6 bases each). V lost 5 bases and J lost 2, with 21 bases in between. This CDR3 comprises 17 residues. Germline V CDR1 and CDR2: MNHNS, SASEGT. The CDR3 protein is CASSRGDRQEIQETQYF. CDR3 nucleotides: TGTGCCAGCAGTAGGGGGGATCGGCAGGAAATACAAGAGACCCAGTACTTC.

This clonotype was detected a few times. The chain links TRBV25-1 to TRBJ2-1; D perhaps matches TRBD2 (5 bases). The CDR3 totals 14 residues. V was cut by 4 bases and J by 3 bases, with 10 bases left in between. Germline loops: CDR1 MGHDK, CDR2 SYGVNS. In DNA, the CDR3 is TGTGCCAGCAGTGCCCTCGGGGACTACAATGAGCAGTTCTTC. Amino acid sequence: CASSALGDYNEQFF.

V is TRBV20-1 and J is TRBJ2-2; D is undetermined. V lost 3 bases, J lost 6 bases, and 11 bases lay in between. The CDR3 has 13 residues. The germline CDR1 and CDR2 sequences are DFQATT and SNEGSKA (reference sequence). The CDR3 loop is CSASRVHAGELFF. In DNA form, the CDR3 reads TGCAGTGCTAGTCGGGTCCATGCCGGGGAGCTGTTTTTT.

The rearrangement links TRBV30 to TRBJ2-7; a weak D match, TRBD1 (5 bases). V lost 0 bases, J lost 6 bases, and 9 bases lay in between. Germline V gives CDR1 GTSNPN, CDR2 SVGIG (reference sequence). This CDR3 is 12 amino acids long. CDR3 coding DNA: TGTGCCTGGAGTGTCGACAGTGCCGAGCAGTACTTC. Translation gives CAWSVDSAEQYF.

The chain recombines TRBV7-8 with TRBJ2-1, with 8 bases lining up with TRBD2. The CDR3 is made up of 18 amino acids. The germline V gene encodes CDR1 SGHVS and CDR2 FQNEAQ. Trimming at V came to 0 bases and at J to 7 bases, leaving 14 bases not matched to a gene. The CDR3 DNA sequence: TGTGCCAGCAGCTTAGCGAGAATCGTACTAGCGGAGGGGAATGAGCAGTTCTTC. Translated, it gives CASSLARIVLAEGNEQFF.

The rearrangement uses TRBV6-6 and TRBJ2-3; TRBD2 aligns across 12 bases. V lost 6 bases and J lost 3; bases outside the gene matches: 7. This CDR3 is built from 16 residues. CDR1 is MNHNY, CDR2 SVGAGI, per germline (reference sequence). CDR3 sequence reads: CASSSTSGRWTDTQYF. The CDR3 region has the DNA TGTGCCAGCAGCAGTACTAGCGGGAGGTGGACAGATACGCAGTATTTT.

In DNA, the CDR3 is TGCAGCGTTTTGACAGCAAACACCGGGGAGCTGTTTTTT. This translates into CSVLTANTGELFF. V and J are TRBV29-1 and TRBJ2-2, with a tentative D call TRBD1 (5 bases). V lost 5 bases to trimming and J lost 2 bases, with 9 bases between them. Germline V gives CDR1 SQVTM, CDR2 ANQGSEA. The CDR3 has 13 residues.

CDR3 sequence (DNA): TGTGCCAGCAGCTTCGGCCTCGTGGCGGGGGGGCCTTACAATGAGCAGTTCTTC. Amino acids: CASSFGLVAGGPYNEQFF. The chain is built from TRBV13 and TRBJ2-1; the match to TRBD2 covers 9 bases. This CDR3 is 18 amino acids long. CDR1 and CDR2 from the germline V gene are PRHDT and FYEKMQ (reference sequence). Trimming cost V 3 bases and J 4 bases; bases outside gene matches: 13.

This clonotype was counted between two and nine times. This chain connects TRBV28 to TRBJ2-7; D call uncertain. V gave up 7 bases and J gave up 1 base, with 20 bases separating them. Germline lookup yields CDR1 MDHEN and CDR2 SYDVKM. The CDR3 sequence is 16 residues long. As DNA, the CDR3 is TGTGCCAGCACTTCGGCCGGCAGCCACCCATCCTACGAGCAGTACTTC. This translates into CASTSAGSHPSYEQYF.

The chain links TRBV7-9 to TRBJ2-1; D is ambiguous. The germline gives CDR1 SEHNR, CDR2 FQNEAQ (reference sequence). Trimming took 1 base from V and 0 from J, leaving 7 bases between them. The CDR3 is made up of 15 amino acids. CDR3 sequence (DNA): TGTGCCAGCAGCTTAGAAGGCAGCTCCTACAATGAGCAGTTCTTC. It yields the protein CASSLEGSSYNEQFF.